This T cell receptor beta chain was sequenced in a study of blood T cell repertoires in COVID-19. Study background: Researchers got acute and convalescent COVID-19 samples from the United States, Italy and Spain. From T cells, B-cell-depleted T cells, or PBMCs came the material, which was cDNA or gDNA.

TCRdb keeps only in-frame clones here, not all; method: immunoSEQ multiplex PCR. This table has around 30,000 clones, roughly 91% appearing once. The TCR was taken from a man between 65 and 85 years old with active COVID-19. The specimen was peripheral blood.

The CDR3 nucleotides are TGTGCCAGCAGTGAGGGACAGGGTGGGAATCAGCCCCAGCATTTT. Residues: CASSEGQGGNQPQHF. The chain has TRBV6-1 and TRBJ1-5; 9 bases are shared with TRBD1. Germline V gene lookup returns CDR1 MNHNS and CDR2 SASEGT. CDR3 length: 15 amino acids. V lost 3 bases to trimming and J lost 4 bases; unmatched junction nucleotides: 4.